Detailed here is one T cell receptor beta chain. PCR involved 60 Vbeta and 13 Jbeta primers. Assay: immunoSEQ multiplex PCR; the TCRdb copy retains only in-frame clones and omits some. The repertoire holds about 170,000 clones, with 75% to 90% as singletons. These data come from a study of cytomegalovirus exposure and HLA in healthy donors. Germline V gene lookup returns CDR1 MNHEY and CDR2 SVGAGI. V lost 2 bases and J lost 6; bases outside the gene matches: 7. This CDR3 spans 15 amino acids. This chain connects TRBV6-5 to TRBJ2-7; 10 positions agree with TRBD1. Sequenced sample: PBMCs. This receptor was taken from a woman between 45 and 60 years old in good health and CMV-seropositive. In DNA form, the CDR3 reads TGTGCCAGCAGTTACAACCGGGACAGGGGAAGCGAGCAGTACTTC. It is translated as CASSYNRDRGSEQYF.